A selection of T cell receptor beta chains follows, all from one sample in a study of response to subunit inactivated influenza vaccine. MiXCR, run by TCRdb on the RT-PCR reads, gives a single entry per CDR3 protein. The repertoire has just over 300,000 distinct CDR3 sequences, around 20% of them found once; the top ten carry 10%. This specimen consisted of PBMCs from blood, obtained about 20 months after vaccination. Receptor source: a man aged 50 to 75 who received an inactivated influenza vaccine. CDR3s include the opening cysteine and the closing phenylalanine or tryptophan. A D gene is named only where the DNA matches it firmly. Some rows mark clone size as missing; the rest say once, few, many or name a class of expanded clone.

D gene,clone size,J gene,V gene,CDR3 protein,CDR3 DNA
TRBD1,many,TRBJ2-1,TRBV5-1,CASSSKGDRGSYNEQFF,TGCGCCAGCAGCTCAAAAGGGGACAGGGGCTCCTACAATGAGCAGTTCTTC
TRBD1,few,TRBJ1-2,TRBV2,CASTSGGDYGYTF,TGTGCCAGCACGTCAGGGGGAGACTATGGCTACACCTTC
TRBD2,few,TRBJ2-1,TRBV20-1,CSARGHLAGVNSYNEQFF,TGCAGTGCTAGAGGTCACCTAGCGGGAGTCAACTCCTACAATGAGCAGTTCTTC
TRBD2,.,TRBJ2-1,TRBV18,CASSPRSSGPYNEQFF,TGTGCCAGCTCACCGAGGTCTAGCGGGCCTTACAATGAGCAGTTCTTC
.,many,TRBJ1-5,TRBV10-3,CAISEDPGGNQPQHF,TGTGCCATCAGTGAGGACCCCGGGGGCAATCAGCCCCAGCATTTT
TRBD1,.,TRBJ1-2,TRBV27,CASSPQGDRDYYGYTF,TGTGCCAGCAGTCCTCAAGGGGACAGAGACTACTATGGCTACACCTTC
.,few,TRBJ1-3,TRBV12-3/TRBV12-4,CASSLGQSSGNTIYF,TGTGCCAGCAGTTTAGGGCAGAGCTCTGGAAACACCATATATTTT
TRBD2,.,TRBJ2-1,TRBV20-1,CSARGAGGGSRQFF,TGCAGTGCTAGAGGGGCGGGAGGGGGTAGTAGGCAGTTCTTC
.,.,TRBJ2-2,TRBV5-1,CASSSRLPGELFF,TGCGCCAGCAGCTCCCGGTTGCCCGGGGAGCTGTTTTTT
.,.,TRBJ2-6,TRBV12-3/TRBV12-4,CANRGQSRTGANVLTF,TGTGCCAACCGCGGACAGAGCAGAACTGGGGCCAACGTCCTGACTTTC
TRBD2,.,TRBJ2-7,TRBV27,CASSPFPLAGGPRFEQYF,TGTGCCAGCAGCCCTTTCCCCCTAGCGGGAGGGCCTAGGTTCGAGCAGTACTTC
TRBD2,few,TRBJ2-1,TRBV5-1,CASSLLLGGNEQFF,TGCGCCAGCAGCTTGTTACTGGGGGGGAATGAGCAGTTCTTC
.,many,TRBJ1-1,TRBV2,CASSEAGMEAFF,TGTGCCAGCAGTGAAGCCGGCATGGAAGCTTTCTTT
.,.,TRBJ2-7,TRBV20-1,CSARVGSSYEQYF,TGCAGTGCTAGAGTCGGGAGCTCCTACGAGCAGTACTTC
TRBD2,.,TRBJ2-7,TRBV5-1,CASTSSPGLAGSHEQYF,TGCGCCAGCACTTCATCGCCGGGACTAGCGGGTAGTCACGAGCAGTACTTC
.,.,TRBJ2-1,TRBV29-1,CSVERRGPIVNEQFF,TGCAGCGTTGAAAGGAGGGGGCCTATTGTCAATGAGCAGTTCTTC
TRBD2,few,TRBJ2-7,TRBV6-5,CASSWGLADGEQYF,TGTGCCAGCAGTTGGGGACTAGCGGATGGCGAGCAGTACTTC
TRBD2,.,TRBJ2-7,TRBV18,CASSQGLVSSYEQYF,TGTGCCAGCTCACAGGGACTAGTGAGCTCCTACGAGCAGTACTTC
.,.,TRBJ2-7,TRBV7-8,CASSRWVGEQYF,TGTGCCAGCAGCCGCTGGGTTGGGGAGCAGTACTTC
.,.,TRBJ2-2,TRBV12-3/TRBV12-4,CASLRAGANTGELFF,TGTGCCAGCCTGCGGGCAGGCGCGAACACCGGGGAGCTGTTTTTT
.,.,TRBJ2-7,TRBV18,CASSPPAGYEQYF,TGTGCCAGCTCACCACCGGCAGGCTACGAGCAGTACTTC
.,.,TRBJ2-3,TRBV7-2,CASSLTSDTQYF,TGTGCCAGCAGCTTAACTTCAGATACGCAGTATTTT